Listed below are T cell receptor beta chains from one sample, sequenced in a study of preoperative IRX-2 immunotherapy in early breast cancer. Profiling relied on immunoSEQ multiplex PCR, and the TCRdb table lists in-frame clones only, not all of them. The table has 95,000 to 100,000 clones, roughly 85% seen once. Material: tumor tissue, obtained after IRX-2 immunotherapy. These receptors all come from a human donor with breast cancer. Each CDR3 is given with its conserved first and last residue. A D gene is named only where the DNA matches it firmly. The size field is filled for only some rows; it gives once, few, many or a size class.

V: TRBV28
size: .
D: .
J: TRBJ2-7
CDR3: CASSRWGARNEQYF
DNA: TGTGCCAGCAGTCGATGGGGGGCTAGGAACGAGCAGTACTTC

V: TRBV19
size: .
D: TRBD1
J: TRBJ1-5
CDR3: CASSIFRLRQGGNQPQHF
DNA: TGTGCCAGTAGTATTTTTCGGTTGCGGCAGGGGGGGAATCAGCCCCAGCATTTT

V: TRBV28
size: .
D: .
J: TRBJ2-7
CDR3: CASRQGGFDEQYF
DNA: TGTGCCAGCAGACAAGGGGGTTTTGACGAGCAGTACTTC

V: TRBV11-3
size: once
D: TRBD2
J: TRBJ2-5
CDR3: CASSLGGTKETQYF
DNA: TGTGCCAGCAGCTTGGGAGGGACTAAAGAGACCCAGTACTTC

V: TRBV28
size: .
D: .
J: TRBJ2-1
CDR3: CASSSWGQDDNEQFF
DNA: TGTGCCAGCAGTTCCTGGGGGCAGGACGACAATGAGCAGTTCTTC

V: TRBV28
size: .
D: .
J: TRBJ1-2
CDR3: CASSLATANYGYTF
DNA: TGTGCCAGCAGTTTGGCGACAGCTAACTATGGCTACACCTTC

V: TRBV5-1
size: .
D: TRBD1
J: TRBJ2-7
CDR3: CASSFNYRQGLTYEQYF
DNA: TGCGCCAGCAGCTTCAATTACAGACAGGGGCTAACCTACGAGCAGTACTTC

V: TRBV11-3
size: few
D: .
J: TRBJ1-1
CDR3: CASSLGVWNTEAFF
DNA: TGTGCCAGCAGCTTAGGAGTGTGGAACACTGAAGCTTTCTTT

V: TRBV18
size: .
D: .
J: TRBJ1-1
CDR3: CASSPSGFGTEAFF
DNA: TGTGCCAGCTCACCCTCTGGGTTCGGCACTGAAGCTTTCTTT

V: TRBV15
size: .
D: TRBD2
J: TRBJ2-3
CDR3: CATSRDEVLAGSTDTQYF
DNA: TGTGCCACCAGCAGAGATGAGGTACTAGCGGGGAGCACAGATACGCAGTATTTT

V: TRBV25-1
size: .
D: .
J: TRBJ2-5
CDR3: CASSEWGWARGKETQYF
DNA: TGTGCCAGCAGTGAATGGGGGTGGGCACGGGGGAAAGAGACCCAGTACTTC

V: TRBV15
size: few
D: TRBD1
J: TRBJ1-5
CDR3: CATSRDLGDSDQPQHF
DNA: TGTGCCACCAGCAGAGACCTGGGGGACAGTGATCAGCCCCAGCATTTT

V: TRBV6-7
size: .
D: .
J: TRBJ2-7
CDR3: CASSEPGQGYEQYF
DNA: TGTGCCAGCAGTGAACCAGGGCAGGGGTACGAGCAGTACTTC

V: TRBV5-1
size: once
D: TRBD2
J: TRBJ2-3
CDR3: CASSLIRLAGTTDTQYF
DNA: TGCGCCAGCAGCTTGATCAGACTAGCGGGAACGACAGATACGCAGTATTTT

V: TRBV7-4
size: few
D: .
J: TRBJ1-5
CDR3: CASSLRDGDQPQHF
DNA: TGTGCCAGCAGCTTGAGGGACGGCGATCAGCCCCAGCATTTT

V: TRBV19
size: .
D: .
J: TRBJ2-5
CDR3: CASSSWAKETQYF
DNA: TGTGCCAGTAGTAGCTGGGCTAAAGAGACCCAGTACTTC